A selection of T cell receptor beta chains follows, all from one sample in a study of T cell responses to AZD1222 COVID-19 vaccine. Generated by immunoSEQ multiplex PCR, the TCRdb table keeps only in-frame clones and is missing some. This table has 200,000 or so clones, approximately 93% appearing once. The sample was peripheral blood, taken 28 days after the second AZD1222 dose. All receptors come from an adult who received the AZD1222 COVID-19 vaccine. Each CDR3 is given with its conserved first and last residue. D genes are given only for firm matches. Size is stated for part of the rows, as once, few or many counts, or as a class when the clone is expanded.

>TRBV2|-|-|TRBJ1-1
CASILGLATEAFF
TGTGCCAGCATCCTCGGTTTGGCCACTGAAGCTTTCTTT
>TRBV7-3|-|-|TRBJ2-7
CASSLEGGRGAEQYF
TGTGCCAGCAGCTTAGAGGGGGGCCGAGGCGCCGAGCAGTACTTC
>TRBV3-1/TRBV3-2|-|-|TRBJ1-5
CASSQDGQYQPQHF
TGTGCCAGCAGCCAAGATGGGCAGTATCAGCCCCAGCATTTT
>TRBV4-2|-|TRBD1|TRBJ1-2
CASSQERGQGGINGYTF
TGTGCCAGCAGCCAAGAACGGGGACAGGGAGGGATCAATGGCTACACCTTC
>TRBV7-9|-|-|TRBJ2-1
CASSSQTVRPNEQFF
TGTGCCAGCAGCTCCCAGACCGTCCGCCCCAATGAGCAGTTCTTC
>TRBV2|-|-|TRBJ1-3
CASSDSTERGNTIYF
TGTGCCAGCAGTGATAGTACGGAAAGGGGAAACACCATATATTTT
>TRBV9|-|-|TRBJ2-1
CASSPQLGATYNEQFF
TGTGCCAGCAGCCCGCAGCTGGGGGCCACCTACAATGAGCAGTTCTTC
>TRBV3-1/TRBV3-2|-|-|TRBJ2-2
CASSQQGFTGELFF
TGTGCCAGCAGCCAACAGGGGTTTACCGGGGAGCTGTTTTTT
>TRBV29-1|-|-|TRBJ1-3
CSVPGRGNTIYF
TGCAGCGTCCCGGGCCGAGGAAACACCATATATTTT
>TRBV5-6|-|-|TRBJ1-4
CASSYGRNEKLFF
TGTGCCAGCAGCTACGGCCGTAATGAAAAACTGTTTTTT
>TRBV5-1|-|TRBD2|TRBJ2-7
CASSSQPQAGAYEQYF
TGCGCCAGCAGCTCCCAACCCCAAGCGGGGGCCTACGAGCAGTACTTC
>TRBV20-1|-|-|TRBJ1-2
CSASHRTNYGYTF
TGCAGTGCTAGTCACCGTACTAACTATGGCTACACCTTC
>TRBV6-5|-|-|TRBJ2-1
CASSYSGGSYNEQFF
TGTGCCAGCAGTTACTCAGGGGGCTCCTACAATGAGCAGTTCTTC
>TRBV6-5|-|-|TRBJ1-1
CASRTGDSEAFF
TGTGCCAGCAGGACAGGAGACTCTGAAGCTTTCTTT
>TRBV18|once|TRBD2|TRBJ2-3
CASSPGGSDTQYF
TGTGCCAGCTCACCGGGGGGGTCAGATACGCAGTATTTT
>TRBV5-6|-|-|TRBJ2-7
CASSFPGPYEQYF
TGTGCCAGCAGCTTCCCGGGACCCTACGAGCAGTACTTC
>TRBV4-1|-|TRBD1|TRBJ1-2
CASSRLPQGYYGYTF
TGCGCCAGCAGCCGATTACCACAGGGGTACTATGGCTACACCTTC
>TRBV29-1|-|TRBD1|TRBJ2-7
CSVERDRPHEQYF
TGCAGCGTTGAGCGGGACAGGCCCCACGAGCAGTACTTC
>TRBV6-5|once|-|TRBJ1-1
CASSPTGSGTEAFF
TGTGCCAGCAGTCCAACAGGGTCCGGGACTGAAGCTTTCTTT
>TRBV3-1/TRBV3-2|-|-|TRBJ1-2
CASSQGDYGYTF
TGTGCCAGCAGCCAAGGGGACTATGGCTACACCTTC